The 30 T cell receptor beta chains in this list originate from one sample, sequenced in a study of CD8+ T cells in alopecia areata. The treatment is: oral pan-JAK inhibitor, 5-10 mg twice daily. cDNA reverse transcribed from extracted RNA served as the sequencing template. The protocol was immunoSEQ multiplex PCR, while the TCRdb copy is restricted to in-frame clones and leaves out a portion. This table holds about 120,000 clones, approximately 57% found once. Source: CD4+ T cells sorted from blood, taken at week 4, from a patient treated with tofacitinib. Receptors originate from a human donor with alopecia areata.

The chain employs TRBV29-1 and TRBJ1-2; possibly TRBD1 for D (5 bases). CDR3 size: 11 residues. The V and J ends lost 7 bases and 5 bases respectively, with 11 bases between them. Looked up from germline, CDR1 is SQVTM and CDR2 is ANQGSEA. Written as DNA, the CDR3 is TGCAGCGACGACAGCTTTTATGGCTACACCTTC. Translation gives CSDDSFYGYTF.

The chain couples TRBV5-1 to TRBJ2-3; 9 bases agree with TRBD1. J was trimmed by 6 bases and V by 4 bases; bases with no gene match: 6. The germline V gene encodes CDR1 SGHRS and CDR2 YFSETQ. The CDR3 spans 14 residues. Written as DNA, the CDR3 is TGCGCCAGCAGCCAGGACAGGGGCGTGGATACGCAGTATTTT. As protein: CASSQDRGVDTQYF.

In nucleotides, the CDR3 is TGTGCCAGCTCCCAAGAGGGGGCTCTATCTGGGGCCAACGTCCTGACTTTC. Protein sequence: CASSQEGALSGANVLTF. This chain uses TRBV18 with TRBJ2-6, with 7 bases aligning to TRBD1. The V and J ends lost 6 bases and 1 base, in that order; junction bases with no gene match: 9. Germline loops: CDR1 KGHSH, CDR2 LQKENI. The CDR3 runs 17 residues.

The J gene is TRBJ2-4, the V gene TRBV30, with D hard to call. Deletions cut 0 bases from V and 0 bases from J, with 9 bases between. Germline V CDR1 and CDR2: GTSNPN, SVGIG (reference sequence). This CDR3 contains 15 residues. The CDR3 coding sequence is TGTGCCTGGAGTGTAAAGTCGGAAGCCAAAAACATTCAGTACTTC. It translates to CAWSVKSEAKNIQYF.

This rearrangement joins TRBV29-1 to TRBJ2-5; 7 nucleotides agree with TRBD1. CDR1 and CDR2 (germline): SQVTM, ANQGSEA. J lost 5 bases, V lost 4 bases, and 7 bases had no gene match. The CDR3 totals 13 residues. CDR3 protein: CSVGHRGDETQYF. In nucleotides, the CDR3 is TGCAGCGTTGGGCACAGGGGAGATGAGACCCAGTACTTC.

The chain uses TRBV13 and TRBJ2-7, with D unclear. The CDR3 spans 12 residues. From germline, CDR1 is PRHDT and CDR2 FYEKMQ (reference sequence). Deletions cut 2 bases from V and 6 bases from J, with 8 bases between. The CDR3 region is CASSLRGAEQYF. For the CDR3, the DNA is TGTGCCAGCAGCTTAAGAGGCGCCGAGCAGTACTTC.

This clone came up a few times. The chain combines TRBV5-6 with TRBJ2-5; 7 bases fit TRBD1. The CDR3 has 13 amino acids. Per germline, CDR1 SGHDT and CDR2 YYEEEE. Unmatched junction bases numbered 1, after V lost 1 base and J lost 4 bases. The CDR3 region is CASSLRDRETQYF. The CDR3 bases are TGTGCCAGCAGCTTGCGGGACAGAGAGACCCAGTACTTC.

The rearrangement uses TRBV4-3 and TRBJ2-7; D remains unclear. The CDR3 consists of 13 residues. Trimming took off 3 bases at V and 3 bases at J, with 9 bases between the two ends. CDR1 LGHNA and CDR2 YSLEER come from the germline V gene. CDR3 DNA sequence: TGCGCCAGCAGCCATAGGGCAGGCTACGAGCAGTACTTC. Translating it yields CASSHRAGYEQYF.

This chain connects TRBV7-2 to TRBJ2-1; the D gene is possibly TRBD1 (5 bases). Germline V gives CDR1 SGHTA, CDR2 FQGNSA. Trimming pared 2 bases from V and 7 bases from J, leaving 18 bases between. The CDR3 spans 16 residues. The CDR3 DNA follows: TGTGCCAGCAGCTTAAGGGGTATAACCCCTCGGAATGAGCAGTTCTTC. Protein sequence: CASSLRGITPRNEQFF.

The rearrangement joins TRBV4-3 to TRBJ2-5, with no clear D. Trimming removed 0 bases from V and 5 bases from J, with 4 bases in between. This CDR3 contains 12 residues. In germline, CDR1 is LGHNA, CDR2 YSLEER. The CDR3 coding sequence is TGCGCCAGCAGCCAAGAACGGGAGACCCAGTACTTC. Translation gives CASSQERETQYF.

The chain's CDR3 is CASSLGATGGYGYTF. The DNA of the CDR3 is TGTGCCAGCAGCTTAGGGGCGACAGGGGGCTATGGCTACACCTTC. This rearrangement joins TRBV13 to TRBJ1-2; TRBD1 matches 9 bases. The trim removed 0 bases at V and 4 bases at J, leaving 3 bases unmatched. This CDR3 spans 15 amino acids. The germline V gene encodes CDR1 PRHDT and CDR2 FYEKMQ (reference sequence).

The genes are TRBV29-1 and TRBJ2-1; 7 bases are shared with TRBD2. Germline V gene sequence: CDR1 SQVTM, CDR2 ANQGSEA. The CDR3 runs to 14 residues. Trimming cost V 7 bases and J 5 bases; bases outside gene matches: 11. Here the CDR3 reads CSAATGTINNEQFF. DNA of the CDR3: TGCAGCGCGGCAACCGGGACTATTAACAATGAGCAGTTCTTC.

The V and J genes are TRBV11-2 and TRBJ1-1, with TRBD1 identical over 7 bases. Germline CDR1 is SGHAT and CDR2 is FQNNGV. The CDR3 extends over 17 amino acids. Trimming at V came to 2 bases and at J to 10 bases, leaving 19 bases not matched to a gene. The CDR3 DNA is TGTGCCAGCAGCTTAACCAGGGGACACTCGAACAGGGGTGGAGCTTTCTTT. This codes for CASSLTRGHSNRGGAFF.

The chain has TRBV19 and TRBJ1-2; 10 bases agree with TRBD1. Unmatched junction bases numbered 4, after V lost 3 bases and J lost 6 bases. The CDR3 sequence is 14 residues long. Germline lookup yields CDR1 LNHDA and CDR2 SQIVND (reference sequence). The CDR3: CASSIRQGAHGYTF. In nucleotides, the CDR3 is TGTGCCAGTAGTATCCGACAGGGGGCACATGGCTACACCTTC.

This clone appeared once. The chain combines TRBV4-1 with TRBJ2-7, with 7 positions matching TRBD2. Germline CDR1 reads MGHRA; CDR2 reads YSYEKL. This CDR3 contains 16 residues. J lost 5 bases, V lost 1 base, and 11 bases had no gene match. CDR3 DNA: TGCGCCAGCAGCCAAGTTTTCGAGGTAGCGGGCCACGAGCAGTACTTC. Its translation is CASSQVFEVAGHEQYF.

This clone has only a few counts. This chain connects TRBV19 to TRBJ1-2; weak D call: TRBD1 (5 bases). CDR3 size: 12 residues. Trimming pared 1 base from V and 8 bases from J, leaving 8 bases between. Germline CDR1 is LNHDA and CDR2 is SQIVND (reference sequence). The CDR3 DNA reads TGTGCCAGTAGTATAGCAGGGATCGGCTACACCTTC. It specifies CASSIAGIGYTF.

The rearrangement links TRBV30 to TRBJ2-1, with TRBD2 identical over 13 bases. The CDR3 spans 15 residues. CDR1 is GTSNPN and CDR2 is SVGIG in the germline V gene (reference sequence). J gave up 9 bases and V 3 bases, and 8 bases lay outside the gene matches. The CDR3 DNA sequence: TGTGCCTGGAGGACGGGACTAGCGGGGAACACTGAGCAGTTCTTC. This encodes CAWRTGLAGNTEQFF.

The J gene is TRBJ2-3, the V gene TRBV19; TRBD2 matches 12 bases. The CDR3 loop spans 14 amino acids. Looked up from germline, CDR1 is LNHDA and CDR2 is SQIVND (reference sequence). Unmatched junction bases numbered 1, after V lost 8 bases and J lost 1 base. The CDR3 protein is CASRTSGGTDTQYF. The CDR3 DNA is TGTGCCAGTCGGACTAGCGGGGGCACAGATACGCAGTATTTT. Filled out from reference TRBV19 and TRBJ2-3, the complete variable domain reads DGGITQSPKYLFRKEGQNVTLSCEQNLNHDAMYWYRQDPGQGLRLIYYSQIVNDFQKGDIAEGYSVSREKKESFPLTVTSAQKNPTAFYLCASRTSGGTDTQYFGPGTRLTVL.

The CDR3 DNA reads as TGTGCCACCAGCAGTGCCCTGGGTGGGGGGGAGACCCAGTACTTC. Its protein is CATSSALGGGETQYF. The rearrangement uses TRBV15 and TRBJ2-5; possible D gene TRBD2, 6 bases. CDR1 LNHNV and CDR2 YYDKDF come from the germline V gene (reference sequence). This CDR3 contains 15 residues. Deletions cut 3 bases from V and 5 bases from J, with 16 bases between. The full variable domain, completed using reference TRBV15 and TRBJ2-5, is DAMVIQNPRYQVTQFGKPVTLSCSQTLNHNVMYWYQQKSSQAPKLLFHYYDKDFNNEADTPDNFQSRRPNTSFCFLDIRSPGLGDTAMYLCATSSALGGGETQYFGPGTRLLVL.

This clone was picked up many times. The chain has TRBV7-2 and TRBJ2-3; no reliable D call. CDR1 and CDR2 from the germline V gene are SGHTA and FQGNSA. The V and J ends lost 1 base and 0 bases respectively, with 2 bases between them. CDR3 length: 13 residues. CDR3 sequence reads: CASSLGSTDTQYF. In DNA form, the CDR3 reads TGTGCCAGCAGCTTAGGTAGCACAGATACGCAGTATTTT.

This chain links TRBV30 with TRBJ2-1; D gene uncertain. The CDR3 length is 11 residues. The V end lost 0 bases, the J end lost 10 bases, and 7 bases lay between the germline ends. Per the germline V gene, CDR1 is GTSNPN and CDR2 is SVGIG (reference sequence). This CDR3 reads CAWSVNWEQFF. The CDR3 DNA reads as TGTGCCTGGAGTGTTAACTGGGAGCAGTTCTTC.

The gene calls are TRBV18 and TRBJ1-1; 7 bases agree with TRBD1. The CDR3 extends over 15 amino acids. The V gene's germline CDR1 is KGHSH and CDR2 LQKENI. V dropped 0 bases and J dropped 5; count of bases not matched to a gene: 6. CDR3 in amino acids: CASSPPNRGRTEAFF. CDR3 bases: TGTGCCAGCTCACCACCGAACAGGGGACGGACTGAAGCTTTCTTT.

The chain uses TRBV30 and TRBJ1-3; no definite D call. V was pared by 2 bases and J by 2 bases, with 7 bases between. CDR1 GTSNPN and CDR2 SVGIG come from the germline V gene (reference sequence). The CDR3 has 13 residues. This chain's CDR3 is CAWSTVAGNTIYF. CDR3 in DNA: TGTGCCTGGAGTACGGTTGCTGGAAACACCATATATTTT.

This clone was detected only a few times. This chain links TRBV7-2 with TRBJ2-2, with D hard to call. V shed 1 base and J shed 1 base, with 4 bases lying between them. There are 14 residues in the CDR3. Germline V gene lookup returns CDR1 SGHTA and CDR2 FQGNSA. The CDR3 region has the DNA TGTGCCAGCAGCTTAGTGAGGAACACCGGGGAGCTGTTTTTT. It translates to CASSLVRNTGELFF.

As DNA, the CDR3 is TGTGCCAGCGGCCAAGGGGGTACGCAGTATTTT. Protein sequence: CASGQGGTQYF. The chain uses TRBV27 and TRBJ2-3; maybe TRBD1 (6 bases). CDR3 length: 11 amino acids. CDR1 is MNHEY and CDR2 is SMNVEV in the germline V gene (reference sequence). The V end was cut by 8 bases, the J end by 8 bases, with 11 bases between.

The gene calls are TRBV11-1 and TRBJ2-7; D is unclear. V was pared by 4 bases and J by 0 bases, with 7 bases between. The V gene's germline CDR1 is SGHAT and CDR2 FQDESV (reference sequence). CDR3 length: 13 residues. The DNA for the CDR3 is TGTGCCAGCAGCTCAGACGGCTCCTACGAGCAGTACTTC. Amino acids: CASSSDGSYEQYF. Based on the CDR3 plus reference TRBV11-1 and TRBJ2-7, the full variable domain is EAEVAQSPRYKITEKSQAVAFWCDPISGHATLYWYRQILGQGPELLVQFQDESVVDDSQLPKDRFSAERLKGVDSTLKIQPAELGDSAMYLCASSSDGSYEQYFGPGTRLTVT.

The CDR3 is CASSPPAGGNSYEQYF. In DNA, the CDR3 is TGTGCCAGCTCACCACCAGCGGGGGGAAACTCCTACGAGCAGTACTTC. The chain is built from TRBV18 and TRBJ2-7; TRBD2 aligns across 9 bases. The V segment lost 0 bases and the J segment 0 bases; nucleotides outside the gene matches: 3. The CDR3 loop spans 16 amino acids. The V gene's germline CDR1 is KGHSH and CDR2 LQKENI.

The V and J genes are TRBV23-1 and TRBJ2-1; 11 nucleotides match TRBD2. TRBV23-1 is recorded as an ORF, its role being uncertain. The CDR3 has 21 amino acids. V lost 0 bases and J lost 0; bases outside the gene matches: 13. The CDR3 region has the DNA TGCGCCAGCAGTCAATCTGAATCTGAACTAGCGGGGGCGAGCTCCTACAATGAGCAGTTCTTC. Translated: CASSQSESELAGASSYNEQFF.

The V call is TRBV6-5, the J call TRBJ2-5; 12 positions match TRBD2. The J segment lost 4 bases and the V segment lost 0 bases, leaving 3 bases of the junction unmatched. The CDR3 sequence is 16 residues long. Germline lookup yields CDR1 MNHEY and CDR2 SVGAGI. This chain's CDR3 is CASSYSTSGGRETQYF. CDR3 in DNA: TGTGCCAGCAGTTACTCGACTAGCGGGGGTCGAGAGACCCAGTACTTC.

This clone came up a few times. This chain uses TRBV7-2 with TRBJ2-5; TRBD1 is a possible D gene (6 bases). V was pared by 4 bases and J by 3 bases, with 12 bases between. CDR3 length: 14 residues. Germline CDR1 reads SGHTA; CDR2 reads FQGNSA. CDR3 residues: CASSSGTSKETQYF. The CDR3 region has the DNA TGTGCCAGCAGCTCAGGGACAAGTAAAGAGACCCAGTACTTC.